These 20 T cell receptor beta chains originate from one sample sequenced in a study of CXCR3-negative and CXCR3-positive naive CD8 T cells. Each TRB cDNA library was prepared by 5' RACE (with UMI labels). TCRdb reanalyzed the 5' RACE reads, giving one entry per CDR3 protein sequence and no DNA. The sample data list tens of thousands of distinct CDR3 sequences. Source material: naive CXCR3- CD8+ T cells from blood. Indicated subset: CD45RO-CCR7+CD27+CD95- naive CD8+ T cells lacking CXCR3 (TNR3-). These receptors were taken from a human donor in good health. Some clones in this sample may be carry-over from other donors' samples.

The rearrangement links TRBV20-1 to TRBJ2-1; the TCRdb D gene call, TRBD1, has no DNA to confirm it. Looked up from germline, CDR1 is DFQATT and CDR2 is SNEGSKA (reference sequence). The CDR3 is 11 residues long. The CDR3 loop reads CSAIPINEQFF.

The V call is TRBV30, the J call TRBJ2-1; the D gene TCRdb calls, TRBD2, cannot be checked with no DNA. Germline V lookup: CDR1 GTSNPN, CDR2 SVGIG (reference sequence). CDR3 length equals 12 residues. The CDR3 loop reads CAWNDANNEQFF.

The rearrangement joins TRBV7-9 to TRBJ2-5; TCRdb proposes TRBD1, but this gene call is untestable without DNA. CDR1 SEHNR and CDR2 FQNEAQ come from the germline V gene (reference sequence). The length of the CDR3 is 13 residues. CDR3 sequence reads: CASRMTGQETQYF. The entire variable domain, with the rest obtained from reference TRBV7-9 and TRBJ2-5, is as follows: DTGVSQNPRHKITKRGQNVTFRCDPISEHNRLYWYRQTLGQGPEFLTYFQNEAQLEKSRLLSDRFSAERPKGSFSTLEIQRTEQGDSAMYLCASRMTGQETQYFGPGTRLLVL.

The V gene is TRBV29-1, the J gene TRBJ2-7; the TRBD1 assignment by TCRdb is unverifiable without DNA. Germline lookup yields CDR1 SQVTM and CDR2 ANQGSEA. This CDR3 is 14 amino acids long. The CDR3 protein is CSVVIGTGDYEQYF.

The V gene is TRBV28, the J gene TRBJ2-3; TCRdb's D call, TRBD1, is unchecked because there is no DNA. CDR1 and CDR2 (germline): MDHEN, SYDVKM. The CDR3 runs to 17 residues. CDR3 sequence: CASSLGEGGRSTDTQYF. The variable domain in full, completed from reference TRBV28 and TRBJ2-3, reads DVKVTQSSRYLVKRTGEKVFLECVQDMDHENMFWYRQDPGLGLRLIYFSYDVKMKEKGDIPEGYSVSREKKERFSLILESASTNQTSMYLCASSLGEGGRSTDTQYFGPGTRLTVL.

The chain has TRBV6-2 or TRBV6-3 and TRBJ2-2; TCRdb gives TRBD1 as the D gene, but with no DNA this cannot be confirmed. The CDR3 is 16 amino acids. Germline V lookup: CDR1 MNHEY, CDR2 SVGEGT. The CDR3 is CASSYGGGLPTGELFF.

V and J are TRBV23-1 and TRBJ2-7; as DNA is missing, the TRBD1 call by TCRdb cannot be tested. TRBV23-1 qualifies as an ORF whose function is uncertain. This CDR3 is built from 16 residues. Here the CDR3 reads CASSRRQGVREYEQYF.

V and J are TRBV15 and TRBJ1-4; lacking DNA, the TRBD1 call made by TCRdb goes unchecked. CDR3 length equals 15 residues. Germline lookup yields CDR1 LNHNV and CDR2 YYDKDF (reference sequence). The CDR3: CATSGGQGFNEKLFF.

The rearrangement links TRBV27 to TRBJ2-7; TCRdb gives TRBD1 as the D gene, but with no DNA this cannot be confirmed. This CDR3 has 15 amino acids. CDR1 is MNHEY, CDR2 SMNVEV, per germline (reference sequence). The CDR3 reads CASSSPTLQGYEQYF.

The genes are TRBV5-1 and TRBJ2-5. CDR3 length: 14 amino acids. The germline V gene has CDR1 SGHRS and CDR2 YFSETQ. This chain's CDR3 is CASSYEARQETQYF.

This rearrangement joins TRBV5-1 to TRBJ2-3; with no DNA, the TCRdb D assignment of TRBD2 cannot be verified. CDR1 is SGHRS, CDR2 YFSETQ, per germline. This CDR3 has 14 amino acids. The CDR3 is CASSLPGGPTTQYF.

The chain links TRBV15 to TRBJ2-3; no DNA is available, so the TRBD2 call from TCRdb remains unchecked. The CDR3 runs 16 residues. Germline assignment: CDR1 LNHNV and CDR2 YYDKDF (reference sequence). Here the CDR3 reads CATSSYAGISTDTQYF.

The gene calls are TRBV6-2 or TRBV6-3 and TRBJ2-1. Germline CDR1 and CDR2: MNHEY and SVGEGT. This CDR3 has 15 amino acids. CDR3 in amino acids: CASSKNRGSYNEQFF.

The chain carries TRBV29-1 and TRBJ2-7; TCRdb's D call of TRBD1 is untestable without DNA. Germline values: CDR1 SQVTM, CDR2 ANQGSEA. The CDR3 length is 14 residues. CDR3 loop: CSVEMGDSVYEQYF.

V usage is TRBV12-3 or TRBV12-4 and J usage is TRBJ2-7; with no DNA, the TCRdb D assignment of TRBD1 cannot be verified. The CDR3 loop spans 13 amino acids. CDR3 loop: CASSYGQDYEQYF.

V gene TRBV7-6 combines with J gene TRBJ2-3. In germline, CDR1 is SGHVS, CDR2 FNYEAQ. CDR3 length: 15 amino acids. The CDR3 sequence: CASSLWGRFTDTQYF.

This sequence joins TRBV14 and TRBJ2-2. Germline CDR1 SGHDN, CDR2 FVKESK. CDR3 length: 18 amino acids. CDR3 loop: CASSQAQVSGPYTGELFF.

J is TRBJ1-1 and V is TRBV5-1; no DNA is available, so the TRBD1 call from TCRdb remains unchecked. Looked up from germline, CDR1 is SGHRS and CDR2 is YFSETQ. The CDR3 is 15 amino acids. The CDR3 loop is CASSWGTGSTDEAFF.

This sequence joins TRBV25-1 and TRBJ1-1. The V gene's germline CDR1 is MGHDK and CDR2 SYGVNS. The CDR3 sequence is 14 residues long. The CDR3 reads CASSEYGMNTEAFF.

CDR3 amino acids: CASSYGQGDTEAFF. J is TRBJ1-1 and V is TRBV4-3; lacking DNA, the TRBD1 call made by TCRdb goes unchecked. The CDR3 runs to 14 residues. Germline V gives CDR1 LGHNA, CDR2 YSLEER.